These 19 T cell receptor beta chains originate from one sample sequenced in a study of graft-versus-host responses after intestinal transplantation. Some clones are missing from TCRdb's copy, which holds only in-frame ones; the method was immunoSEQ multiplex PCR. This sample has over 80,000 clones, with about nine tenths found just once. For these receptors, no antigen is known. Material: unstimulated CD4+ T cells sorted from spleen or lymph node cells, obtained before transplant. The origin of the receptors is a human donor who was the organ donor for an intestinal transplant.

This chain joins TRBV7-9 and TRBJ2-1; 8 bases fit TRBD1. The CDR3 is made up of 16 amino acids. Germline V gives CDR1 SEHNR, CDR2 FQNEAQ (reference sequence). With V trimmed by 4 bases and J by 3 bases, 8 bases remained unmatched. Here the CDR3 reads CASSSSQGALYNEQFF. The CDR3 coding sequence is TGTGCCAGCAGCTCCAGTCAGGGGGCACTCTACAATGAGCAGTTCTTC. The whole variable domain, remainder taken from reference TRBV7-9 and TRBJ2-1, is DTGVSQNPRHKITKRGQNVTFRCDPISEHNRLYWYRQTLGQGPEFLTYFQNEAQLEKSRLLSDRFSAERPKGSFSTLEIQRTEQGDSAMYLCASSSSQGALYNEQFFGPGTRLTVL.

This chain connects TRBV21-1 to TRBJ2-7; TRBD1 is the table's D call and was not checked against the DNA. TRBV21-1 corresponds to a pseudogene. This CDR3 region has 14 residues. DNA of the CDR3: TGTGCCAGCACCTCCGGGACAGGGATCTACGAGCAGTACTTC. Translation gives CASTSGTGIYEQYF.

The V gene is TRBV4-3, the J gene TRBJ2-7, with 12 nucleotides matching TRBD2. This CDR3 has 16 amino acids. The germline CDR1 and CDR2 sequences are LGHNA and YSLEER. With 4 bases clipped from V and 3 bases from J, the junction kept 7 bases outside the gene matches. Here the CDR3 DNA reads TGCGCCAGCAGCCCTAGCGGGGGGGCTTTAGTCTACGAGCAGTACTTC. It is translated as CASSPSGGALVYEQYF.

The V call is TRBV4-3, the J call TRBJ2-2; 7 bases align to TRBD1. Germline values: CDR1 LGHNA, CDR2 YSLEER. V lost 1 base and J lost 4; bases outside the gene matches: 6. The CDR3 runs to 16 residues. CDR3 bases: TGCGCCAGCAGCCAAGGACAGGGATTGGGCACCGGGGAGCTGTTTTTT. Translating gives CASSQGQGLGTGELFF.

This CDR3 reads CASSVGHLNYGYTF. CDR3 DNA: TGTGCCAGCAGCGTAGGACACCTTAACTATGGCTACACCTTC. The chain has TRBV9 and TRBJ1-2; unclear D gene. Germline CDR1 and CDR2: SGDLS and YYNGEE. Trimming removed 0 bases at V and 1 base at J, with 7 bases between. The CDR3 extends over 14 amino acids.

This clone has a single count. The V gene is TRBV4-2, the J gene TRBJ1-2; weak D call: TRBD1 (5 bases). The CDR3 runs to 14 residues. Trimming pared 2 bases from V and 8 bases from J, leaving 15 bases between. CDR1 is LGHNA and CDR2 is YNFKEQ in the germline V gene. The CDR3 DNA reads as TGTGCCAGCAGCCAAAGGAGGGGCTCGTCGGGCTACACCTTC. Protein sequence: CASSQRRGSSGYTF.

J is TRBJ2-5 and V is TRBV18; 8 bases agree with TRBD1. The CDR3 extends over 15 amino acids. The V gene's germline CDR1 is KGHSH and CDR2 LQKENI. V lost 6 bases, J lost 5 bases, and 11 bases stayed unmatched. The DNA of the CDR3 is TGTGCCAGCTCGGCTCTGACAGGGGCTGGGGAGACCCAGTACTTC. Encoded protein: CASSALTGAGETQYF.

V usage is TRBV6-5 and J usage is TRBJ1-6; 8 bases align to TRBD1. Germline assignment: CDR1 MNHEY and CDR2 SVGAGI. The junction had 7 bases not matched to a gene; V was cut back by 7 bases and J by 8 bases. The CDR3 runs 14 residues. The CDR3 sequence is CASTPDRAHSPLHF. CDR3 nucleotide sequence: TGTGCCAGCACCCCGGACAGGGCACATTCACCCCTCCACTTT.

The chain joins TRBV21-1 to TRBJ1-6; TRBD1 is the table's D call and was not checked against the DNA. TRBV21-1 is deemed a pseudogene. The CDR3 extends over 14 amino acids. In nucleotides, the CDR3 is TGTGCCAGCGGCTCCGGGACAGGGAATTCACCCTTCCACTTT. This encodes CASGSGTGNSPFHF.

The V and J genes are TRBV4-1 and TRBJ1-3; D gene ambiguous. Germline CDR1 and CDR2: MGHRA and YSYEKL. Trimming stripped 1 base from V and 0 bases from J, with 10 bases between. CDR3 length equals 16 residues. The CDR3 sequence: CASSQVPASSGNTIYF. The CDR3 bases are TGCGCCAGCAGCCAAGTCCCAGCGAGCTCTGGAAACACCATATATTTT.

This clone came up once. The chain joins TRBV4-2 to TRBJ1-2; 9 nucleotides line up with TRBD1. Germline trimming cut 2 bases from V and 5 bases from J; bases unmatched to any gene: 9. Germline values: CDR1 LGHNA, CDR2 YNFKEQ. The CDR3 runs to 16 residues. The DNA of the CDR3 is TGTGCCAGCAGCCAATCAAGCGGGACAGGGATTTATGGCTACACCTTC. It is translated as CASSQSSGTGIYGYTF.

The chain has TRBV7-9 and TRBJ1-4; 7 bases map to TRBD1. The CDR3 extends over 15 amino acids. V shed 5 bases and J 5 bases; nucleotides not matched to a gene: 8. CDR1 and CDR2 (germline): SEHNR, FQNEAQ (reference sequence). The CDR3 nucleotides read TGTGCCAGCAGCCAGACAGGGCCCCCAAATGAAAAACTGTTTTTT. Amino acid sequence: CASSQTGPPNEKLFF.

The chain uses TRBV30 and TRBJ1-1, with 9 bases aligning to TRBD1. J gave up 10 bases and V 6 bases, and 12 bases lay outside the gene matches. Germline V gene data show CDR1 as GTSNPN and CDR2 as SVGIG (reference sequence). The CDR3 loop spans 13 amino acids. The CDR3 DNA reads TGTGCCTGTACCGGGACAGGGTTTTTAGTAGCTTTCTTT. The encoded protein is CACTGTGFLVAFF. Variable domain in full (rest from reference TRBV30 and TRBJ1-1): SQTIHQWPATLVQPVGSPLSLECTVEGTSNPNLYWYRQAAGRGLQLLFYSVGIGQISSEVPQNLSASRPQDRQFILSSKKLLLSDSGFYLCACTGTGFLVAFFGQGTRLTVV.

J is TRBJ2-6 and V is TRBV5-1, with D possibly being TRBD2 (6 bases). This CDR3 is built from 15 residues. Germline V gene sequence: CDR1 SGHRS, CDR2 YFSETQ. Trimming cost V 4 bases and J 2 bases, with 10 bases left between them. CDR3 bases: TGCGCCAGCAGCCCGGGGACTGCTGGGGCCAACGTCCTGACTTTC. It translates to CASSPGTAGANVLTF.

The chain uses TRBV10-1 and TRBJ2-7, with 7 positions matching TRBD1. The germline gives CDR1 WNHNN, CDR2 SYGVQD (reference sequence). The CDR3 runs to 16 residues. The junction had 10 bases not matched to a gene; V was cut back by 3 bases and J by 2 bases. The CDR3 DNA reads TGCGCCAGCAGTGACCCGTTAAGGGACAGCACCTACGAGCAGTACTTC. Its protein product is CASSDPLRDSTYEQYF.

This chain connects TRBV18 to TRBJ1-2; TRBD1 matches 8 bases. V was clipped by 2 bases and J by 6 bases; unmatched bases: 14. The CDR3 covers 17 residues. Germline CDR1 reads KGHSH; CDR2 reads LQKENI. CDR3 DNA: TGTGCCAGCTCACCAATTCCCGCAGGGGGCGCGATAGATGGCTACACCTTC. Protein sequence: CASSPIPAGGAIDGYTF.

This chain links TRBV7-2 with TRBJ1-2; D remains unclear. Germline V gene sequence: CDR1 SGHTA, CDR2 FQGNSA. This CDR3 is built from 13 residues. The germline V and J ends were trimmed by 1 base and 2 bases, with 5 bases remaining between them. The CDR3 loop reads CASSLGGNYGYTF. The CDR3 nucleotides read TGTGCCAGCAGCTTAGGAGGGAACTATGGCTACACCTTC. The variable domain in full, with the rest retrieved from reference TRBV7-2 and TRBJ1-2, is GAGVSQSPSNKVTEKGKDVELRCDPISGHTALYWYRQSLGQGLEFLIYFQGNSAPDKSGLPSDRFSAERTGGSVSTLTIQRTQQEDSAVYLCASSLGGNYGYTFGSGTRLTVV.

The V gene is TRBV7-2, the J gene TRBJ2-1; 7 bases map to TRBD2. Looked up from germline, CDR1 is SGHTA and CDR2 is FQGNSA. The V and J ends lost 5 bases and 9 bases, in that order; junction bases with no gene match: 7. The CDR3 extends over 13 amino acids. The CDR3 protein is CASSPASGGEQFF. DNA of the CDR3: TGTGCCAGCAGCCCCGCTAGCGGCGGTGAGCAGTTCTTC.

The chain uses TRBV30 and TRBJ1-6; tentative D call: TRBD1 (6 bases). The CDR3 contains 15 residues. V lost 5 bases and J lost 8, with 19 bases in between. Germline V gene lookup returns CDR1 GTSNPN and CDR2 SVGIG (reference sequence). The CDR3 sequence is CAWAAPTGSYSPLHF. The CDR3 DNA sequence: TGTGCCTGGGCCGCCCCGACAGGATCGTATTCACCCCTCCACTTT.